These 14 T cell receptor beta chains came from one sample sequenced in a study of Ad26.COV2.S vaccination and SARS-CoV-2 variants. Data came from immunoSEQ multiplex PCR; TCRdb stores just in-frame clones and leaves some out. The table shows about 94,000 clones, with 82% occurring only once. The sample in question was peripheral blood, obtained after recovery from COVID-19. Receptors originate from a human donor who had recovered from COVID-19.

The rearrangement joins TRBV7-9 to TRBJ2-1, with 11 bases aligning to TRBD2. The CDR3 sequence is 15 residues long. Trimming cost V 4 bases and J 3 bases; bases outside gene matches: 2. The germline CDR1 and CDR2 sequences are SEHNR and FQNEAQ (reference sequence). CDR3 bases: TGTGCCAGCAGCTCGGGACTAGCGGACTACAATGAGCAGTTCTTC. Amino acids: CASSSGLADYNEQFF. The full variable domain, in which reference TRBV7-9 and TRBJ2-1 provide the parts outside the CDR3, is DTGVSQNPRHKITKRGQNVTFRCDPISEHNRLYWYRQTLGQGPEFLTYFQNEAQLEKSRLLSDRFSAERPKGSFSTLEIQRTEQGDSAMYLCASSSGLADYNEQFFGPGTRLTVL.

The chain joins TRBV6-1 to TRBJ2-3, with D possibly TRBD2 on 6 matching bases. Germline assignment: CDR1 MNHNS and CDR2 SASEGT. The CDR3 is 15 residues long. V was clipped by 2 bases and J by 4 bases, with 13 bases between them. The CDR3 protein is CASSEWRVEADTQYF. The CDR3 DNA is TGTGCCAGCAGTGAATGGAGGGTAGAGGCAGATACGCAGTATTTT.

The J gene is TRBJ2-7, the V gene TRBV14; D is unclear. Germline V gene data show CDR1 as SGHDN and CDR2 as FVKESK. Trimming removed 6 bases from V and 4 bases from J, with 22 bases in between. The CDR3 has 16 amino acids. As DNA, the CDR3 is TGTGCCAGCAGACCTAAAGGGCGGCAGTGGAGATACGAGCAGTACTTC. It encodes CASRPKGRQWRYEQYF.

The chain links TRBV5-4 to TRBJ2-7; TRBD2 aligns across 16 bases. The junction had 5 bases not matched to a gene; V was cut back by 3 bases and J by 2 bases. The length of the CDR3 is 17 residues. The germline V gene has CDR1 SGHNT and CDR2 YYREEE (reference sequence). In DNA form, the CDR3 reads TGTGCCAGCAGCTCGGGACTAGCGGGAGGGCGGACCTACGAGCAGTACTTC. It codes for CASSSGLAGGRTYEQYF.

As for this clone: Other DNA sequences within the sample encode an identical CDR3. This chain joins TRBV19 and TRBJ2-3; D possibly corresponds to TRBD2 (5 bases). V was trimmed by 6 bases and J by 0 bases, leaving 10 bases between them. The germline V gene has CDR1 LNHDA and CDR2 SQIVND (reference sequence). This CDR3 comprises 14 residues. The CDR3 protein is CASSRGGSTDTQYF. The CDR3 DNA follows: TGTGCCAGTAGCAGAGGCGGGAGCACAGATACGCAGTATTTT. The variable domain in full, completed from reference TRBV19 and TRBJ2-3, reads DGGITQSPKYLFRKEGQNVTLSCEQNLNHDAMYWYRQDPGQGLRLIYYSQIVNDFQKGDIAEGYSVSREKKESFPLTVTSAQKNPTAFYLCASSRGGSTDTQYFGPGTRLTVL.

This clone was picked up a small number of times. The chain employs TRBV4-1 and TRBJ2-7; 8 positions agree with TRBD1. V was clipped by 1 base and J by 2 bases; unmatched bases: 4. CDR3 size: 15 residues. Germline V gene lookup returns CDR1 MGHRA and CDR2 YSYEKL. Written as DNA, the CDR3 is TGCGCCAGCAGCCAAGGACAGGGGCCAACCTACGAGCAGTACTTC. Translation: CASSQGQGPTYEQYF.

V gene TRBV4-1 combines with J gene TRBJ2-1; 7 bases agree with TRBD2. V was pared by 0 bases and J by 2 bases, with 4 bases of the junction left unmatched. Germline CDR1 is MGHRA and CDR2 is YSYEKL. This CDR3 is built from 16 residues. The CDR3 DNA sequence: TGCGCCAGCAGCCAAGAACCCAGCGGGGCCTACAATGAGCAGTTCTTC. Encoded protein: CASSQEPSGAYNEQFF.

The V gene is TRBV5-1, the J gene TRBJ2-7; 10 nucleotides align to TRBD2. The CDR3 is 15 residues long. The germline V gene has CDR1 SGHRS and CDR2 YFSETQ. The J segment lost 3 bases and the V segment lost 0 bases, leaving 3 bases of the junction unmatched. The DNA for the CDR3 is TGCGCCAGCAGCTTGGGCGCTAGCGGGAGCTACGAGCAGTACTTC. This translates into CASSLGASGSYEQYF.

The chain is built from TRBV28 and TRBJ2-7; tentative D call: TRBD2 (6 bases). CDR3 length equals 16 residues. The V end lost 10 bases, the J end lost 0 bases, and 22 bases lay between the germline ends. In germline, CDR1 is MDHEN, CDR2 SYDVKM. Here the CDR3 reads CATVVNRASASYEQYF. The CDR3 DNA sequence: TGTGCCACCGTAGTTAATAGAGCTAGCGCCTCCTACGAGCAGTACTTC.

The V gene is TRBV27, the J gene TRBJ2-1; TRBD2 matches 9 bases. This CDR3 region has 17 residues. Germline-derived CDR1 and CDR2 are MNHEY and SMNVEV (reference sequence). J lost 6 bases, V lost 3 bases, and 12 bases had no gene match. For the CDR3, the DNA is TGTGCCAGCAGTTTTCGGAATTTCCTAGCGGGAACCAATGAGCAGTTCTTC. It codes for CASSFRNFLAGTNEQFF.

The chain uses TRBV29-1 and TRBJ1-4, with D unresolved. The germline V and J ends were trimmed by 4 bases and 8 bases, with 14 bases remaining between them. From germline, CDR1 is SQVTM and CDR2 ANQGSEA. CDR3 length: 13 amino acids. CDR3 in amino acids: CSVGRGSEEKLFF. The CDR3 bases are TGCAGCGTTGGGCGGGGTTCGGAGGAAAAACTGTTTTTT. The full variable domain, its missing parts supplied by reference TRBV29-1 and TRBJ1-4, is SAVISQKPSRDICQRGTSLTIQCQVDSQVTMMFWYRQQPGQSLTLIATANQGSEATYESGFVIDKFPISRPNLTFSTLTVSNMSPEDSSIYLCSVGRGSEEKLFFGSGTQLSVL.

This clone has only one observation. The chain recombines TRBV27 with TRBJ2-7; no clear D gene. The length of the CDR3 is 10 residues. Trimming cost V 3 bases and J 9 bases, with 6 bases left between them. Germline CDR1 and CDR2: MNHEY and SMNVEV (reference sequence). This CDR3 is CASSFVGQYF. For the CDR3, the DNA is TGTGCCAGCAGTTTTGTGGGGCAGTACTTC.

The chain combines TRBV10-3 with TRBJ2-5; no clear D gene. CDR3 length: 13 amino acids. CDR1 is ENHRY and CDR2 is SYGVKD in the germline V gene. The V end lost 3 bases, the J end lost 1 base, and 6 bases lay between the germline ends. The CDR3 reads CAISETRQETQYF. The CDR3 DNA is TGTGCCATCAGTGAAACCCGCCAAGAGACCCAGTACTTC.

The chain has TRBV5-1 and TRBJ1-1; possible D gene TRBD1, 5 bases. The germline gives CDR1 SGHRS, CDR2 YFSETQ. With 0 bases removed from V and 0 bases from J, the gap between germline ends came to 12 bases. This CDR3 region has 16 residues. CDR3 sequence reads: CASSLEGTRVNTEAFF. The CDR3 DNA sequence: TGCGCCAGCAGCTTGGAAGGGACGAGGGTGAACACTGAAGCTTTCTTT.